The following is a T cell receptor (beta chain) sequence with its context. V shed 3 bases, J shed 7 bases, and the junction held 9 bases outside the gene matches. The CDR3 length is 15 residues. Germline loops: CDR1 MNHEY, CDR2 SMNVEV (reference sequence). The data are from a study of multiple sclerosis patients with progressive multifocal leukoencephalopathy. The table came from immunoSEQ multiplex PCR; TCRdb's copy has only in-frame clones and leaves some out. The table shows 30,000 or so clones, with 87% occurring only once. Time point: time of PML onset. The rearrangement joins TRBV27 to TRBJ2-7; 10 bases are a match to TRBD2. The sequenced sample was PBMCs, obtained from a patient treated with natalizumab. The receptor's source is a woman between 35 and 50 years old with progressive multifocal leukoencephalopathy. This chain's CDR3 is CASSFSTSGKGEQYF. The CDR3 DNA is TGTGCCAGCAGTTTTAGCACTAGCGGGAAGGGAGAGCAGTACTTC.